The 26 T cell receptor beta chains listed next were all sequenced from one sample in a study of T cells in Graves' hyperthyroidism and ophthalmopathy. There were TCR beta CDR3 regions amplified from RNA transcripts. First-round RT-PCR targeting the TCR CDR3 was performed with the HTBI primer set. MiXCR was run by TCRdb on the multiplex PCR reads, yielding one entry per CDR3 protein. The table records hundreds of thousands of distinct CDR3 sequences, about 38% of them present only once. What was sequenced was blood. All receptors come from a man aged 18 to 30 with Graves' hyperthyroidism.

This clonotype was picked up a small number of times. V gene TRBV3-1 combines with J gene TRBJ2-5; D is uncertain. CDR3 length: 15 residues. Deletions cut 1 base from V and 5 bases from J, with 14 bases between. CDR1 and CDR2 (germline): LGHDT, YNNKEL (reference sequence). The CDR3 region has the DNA TGTGCCAGCAGCCAAGGCCGGGTCCTCGGGGAGACCCAGTACTTC. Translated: CASSQGRVLGETQYF.

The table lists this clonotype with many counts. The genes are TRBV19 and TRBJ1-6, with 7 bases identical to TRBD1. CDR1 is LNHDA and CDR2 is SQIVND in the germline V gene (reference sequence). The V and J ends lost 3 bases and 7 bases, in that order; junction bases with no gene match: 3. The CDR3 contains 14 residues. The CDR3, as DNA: TGTGCCAGTAGTATTGGGACAGAGAATTCACCCCTCCACTTT. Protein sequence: CASSIGTENSPLHF. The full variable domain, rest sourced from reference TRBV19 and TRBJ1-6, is DGGITQSPKYLFRKEGQNVTLSCEQNLNHDAMYWYRQDPGQGLRLIYYSQIVNDFQKGDIAEGYSVSREKKESFPLTVTSAQKNPTAFYLCASSIGTENSPLHFGNGTRLTVT.

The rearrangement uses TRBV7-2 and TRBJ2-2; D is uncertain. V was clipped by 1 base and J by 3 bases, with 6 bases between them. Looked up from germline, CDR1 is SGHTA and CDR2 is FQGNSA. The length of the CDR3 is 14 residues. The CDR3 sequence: CASSLVRDTGELFF. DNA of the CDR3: TGTGCCAGCAGCTTAGTCCGGGACACCGGGGAGCTGTTTTTT.

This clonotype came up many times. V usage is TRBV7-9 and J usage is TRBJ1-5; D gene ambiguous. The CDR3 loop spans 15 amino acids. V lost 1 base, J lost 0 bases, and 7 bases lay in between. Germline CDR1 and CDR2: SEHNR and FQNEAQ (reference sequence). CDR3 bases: TGTGCCAGCAGCTTAGGCACATTTAGCAATCAGCCCCAGCATTTT. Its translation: CASSLGTFSNQPQHF. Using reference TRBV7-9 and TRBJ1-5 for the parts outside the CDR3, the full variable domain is DTGVSQNPRHKITKRGQNVTFRCDPISEHNRLYWYRQTLGQGPEFLTYFQNEAQLEKSRLLSDRFSAERPKGSFSTLEIQRTEQGDSAMYLCASSLGTFSNQPQHFGDGTRLSIL.

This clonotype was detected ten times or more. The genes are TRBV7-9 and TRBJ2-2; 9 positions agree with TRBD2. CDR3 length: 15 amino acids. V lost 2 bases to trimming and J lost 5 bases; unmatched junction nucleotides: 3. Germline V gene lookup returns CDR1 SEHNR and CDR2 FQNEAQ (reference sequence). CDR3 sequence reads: CASSLLAGGTGELFF. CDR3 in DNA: TGTGCCAGCAGCTTACTTGCGGGGGGGACCGGGGAGCTGTTTTTT. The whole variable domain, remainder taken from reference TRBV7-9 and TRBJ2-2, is DTGVSQNPRHKITKRGQNVTFRCDPISEHNRLYWYRQTLGQGPEFLTYFQNEAQLEKSRLLSDRFSAERPKGSFSTLEIQRTEQGDSAMYLCASSLLAGGTGELFFGEGSRLTVL.

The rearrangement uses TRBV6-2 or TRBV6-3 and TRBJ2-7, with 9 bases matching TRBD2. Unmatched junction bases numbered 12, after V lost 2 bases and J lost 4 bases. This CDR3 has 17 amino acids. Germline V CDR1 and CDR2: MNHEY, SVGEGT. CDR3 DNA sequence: TGTGCCAGCAGTTACGTGAGCTTAGCGGGAGTTTGGTACGAGCAGTACTTC. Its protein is CASSYVSLAGVWYEQYF.

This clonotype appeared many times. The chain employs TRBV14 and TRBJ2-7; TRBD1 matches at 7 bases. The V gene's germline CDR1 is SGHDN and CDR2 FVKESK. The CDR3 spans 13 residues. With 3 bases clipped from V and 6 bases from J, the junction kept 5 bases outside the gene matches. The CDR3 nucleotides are TGTGCCAGCAGCCATGACCCAGGGGGCGAGCAGTACTTC. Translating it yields CASSHDPGGEQYF.

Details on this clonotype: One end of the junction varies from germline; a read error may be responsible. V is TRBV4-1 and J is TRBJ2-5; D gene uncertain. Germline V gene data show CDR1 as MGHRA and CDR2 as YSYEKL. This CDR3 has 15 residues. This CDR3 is CASSFGSADQATQYF. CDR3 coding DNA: TGCGCCAGCAGCTTTGGTTCGGCGGACCAAGCGACCCAGTACTTC.

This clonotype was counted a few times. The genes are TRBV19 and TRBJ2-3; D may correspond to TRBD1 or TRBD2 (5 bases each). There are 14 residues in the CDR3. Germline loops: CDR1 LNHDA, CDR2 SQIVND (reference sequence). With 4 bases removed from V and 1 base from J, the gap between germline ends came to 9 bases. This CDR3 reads CASSRQRGTDTQYF. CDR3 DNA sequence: TGTGCCAGTAGTAGACAGAGGGGCACAGATACGCAGTATTTT.

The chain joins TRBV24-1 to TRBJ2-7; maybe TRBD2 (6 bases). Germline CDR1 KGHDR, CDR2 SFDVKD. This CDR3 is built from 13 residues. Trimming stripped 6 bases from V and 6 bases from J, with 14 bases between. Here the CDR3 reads CATSSGGSGEQYF. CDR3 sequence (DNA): TGTGCCACCAGTAGTGGGGGGAGCGGCGAGCAGTACTTC.

CDR3 sequence (DNA): TGTGCCAGCAGCCATGGCGGGGGGCAAGAGACCCAGTACTTC. Its translation: CASSHGGGQETQYF. The chain links TRBV4-2 to TRBJ2-5; TRBD2 agrees at 8 bases. The V segment lost 3 bases and the J segment 2 bases; nucleotides outside the gene matches: 2. CDR1 LGHNA and CDR2 YNFKEQ come from the germline V gene. The CDR3 sequence is 14 residues long.

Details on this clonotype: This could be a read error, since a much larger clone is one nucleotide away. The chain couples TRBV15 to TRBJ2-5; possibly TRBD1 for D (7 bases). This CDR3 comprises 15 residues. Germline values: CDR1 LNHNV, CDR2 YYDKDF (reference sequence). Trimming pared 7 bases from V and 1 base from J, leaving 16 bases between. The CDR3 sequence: CATNRGTSPQETQYF. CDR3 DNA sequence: TGTGCCACCAACAGGGGTACTAGCCCCCAAGAGACCCAGTACTTC.

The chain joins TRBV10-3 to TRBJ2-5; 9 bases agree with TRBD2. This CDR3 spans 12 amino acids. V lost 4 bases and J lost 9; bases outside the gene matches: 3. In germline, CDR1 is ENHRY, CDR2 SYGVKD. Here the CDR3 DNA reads TGTGCCATCAGTGTGGCGGGGGGGTCCCAGTACTTC. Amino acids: CAISVAGGSQYF.

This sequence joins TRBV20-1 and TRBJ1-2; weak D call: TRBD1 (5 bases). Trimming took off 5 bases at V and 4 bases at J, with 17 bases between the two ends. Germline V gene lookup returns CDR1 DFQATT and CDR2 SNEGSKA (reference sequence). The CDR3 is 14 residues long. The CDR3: CSAVGRGSVYGYTF. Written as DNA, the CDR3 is TGCAGTGCTGTCGGGCGGGGGAGTGTCTATGGCTACACCTTC.

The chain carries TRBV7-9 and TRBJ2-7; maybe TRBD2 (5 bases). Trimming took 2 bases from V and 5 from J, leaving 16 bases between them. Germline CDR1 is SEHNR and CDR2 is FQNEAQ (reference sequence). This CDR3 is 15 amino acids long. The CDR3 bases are TGTGCCAGCAGCTTATTTCCAGGAGGTAGCCACGAGCAGTACTTC. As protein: CASSLFPGGSHEQYF.

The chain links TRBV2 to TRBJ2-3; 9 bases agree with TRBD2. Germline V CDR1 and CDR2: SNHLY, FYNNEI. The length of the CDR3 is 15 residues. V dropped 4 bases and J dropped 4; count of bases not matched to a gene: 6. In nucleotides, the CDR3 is TGTGCCAGCAGTGTGGGCCTAGCGGGACCAGATACGCAGTATTTT. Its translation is CASSVGLAGPDTQYF.

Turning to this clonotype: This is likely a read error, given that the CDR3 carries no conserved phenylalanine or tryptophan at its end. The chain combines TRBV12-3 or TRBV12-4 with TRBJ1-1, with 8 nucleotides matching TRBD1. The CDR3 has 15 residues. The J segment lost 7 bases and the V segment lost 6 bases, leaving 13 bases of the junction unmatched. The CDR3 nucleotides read TGTGCCAGCAGCCAGGGGGCGATGAGGCCGAATGAAGCTTTCCTT. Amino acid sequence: CASSQGAMRPNEAFL.

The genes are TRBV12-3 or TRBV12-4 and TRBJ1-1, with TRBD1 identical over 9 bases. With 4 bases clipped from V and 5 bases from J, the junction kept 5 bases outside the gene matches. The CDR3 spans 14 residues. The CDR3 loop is CASSSRTGETEAFF. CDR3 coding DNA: TGTGCCAGCAGTTCCCGGACAGGGGAGACTGAAGCTTTCTTT.

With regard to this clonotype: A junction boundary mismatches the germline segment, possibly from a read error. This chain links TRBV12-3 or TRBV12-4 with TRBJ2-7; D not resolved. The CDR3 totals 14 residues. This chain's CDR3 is CAGSLSQTSYEQYF. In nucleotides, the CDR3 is TGTGCCGGCAGTTTAAGCCAGACCAGTTACGAGCAGTACTTC.

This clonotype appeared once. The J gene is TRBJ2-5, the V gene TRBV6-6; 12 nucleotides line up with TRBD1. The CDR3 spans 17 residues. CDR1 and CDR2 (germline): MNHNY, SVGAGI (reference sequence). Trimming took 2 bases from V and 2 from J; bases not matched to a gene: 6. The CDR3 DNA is TGTGCCAGCAGTTACAGGGGACAGGGGGCAGGTCAAGAGACCCAGTACTTC. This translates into CASSYRGQGAGQETQYF.

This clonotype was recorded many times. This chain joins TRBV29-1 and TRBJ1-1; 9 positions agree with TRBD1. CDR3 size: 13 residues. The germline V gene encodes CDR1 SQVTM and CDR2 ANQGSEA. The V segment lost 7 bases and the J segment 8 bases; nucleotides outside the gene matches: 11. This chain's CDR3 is CSATPGQGSEAFF. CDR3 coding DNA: TGCAGCGCAACACCGGGACAGGGAAGCGAAGCTTTCTTT.

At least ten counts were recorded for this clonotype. This CDR3 is CSGGQGIFTEAFF. CDR3 nucleotides: TGCAGCGGAGGACAGGGAATTTTCACTGAAGCTTTCTTT. The chain recombines TRBV29-1 with TRBJ1-1; 8 bases match TRBD1. V gave up 7 bases and J gave up 4 bases; unmatched junction bases: 8. This CDR3 is 13 amino acids long. CDR1 and CDR2 (germline): SQVTM, ANQGSEA.

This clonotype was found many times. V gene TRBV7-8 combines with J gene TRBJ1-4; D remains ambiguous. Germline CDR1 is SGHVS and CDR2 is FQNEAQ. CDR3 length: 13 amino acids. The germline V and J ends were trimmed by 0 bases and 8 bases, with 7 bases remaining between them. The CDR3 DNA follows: TGTGCCAGCAGCTTAGCTTGGCCAGAAAAACTGTTTTTT. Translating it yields CASSLAWPEKLFF.

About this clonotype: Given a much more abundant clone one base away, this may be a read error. The CDR3 loop is CATGRTKQNTGELFF. The CDR3 DNA reads TGTGCCACCGGGCGAACTAAACAGAACACCGGGGAGCTGTTTTTT. J is TRBJ2-2 and V is TRBV10-3; D is ambiguous. The CDR3 runs to 15 residues. Germline V gives CDR1 ENHRY, CDR2 SYGVKD. Trimming took off 10 bases at V and 1 base at J, with 16 bases between the two ends.

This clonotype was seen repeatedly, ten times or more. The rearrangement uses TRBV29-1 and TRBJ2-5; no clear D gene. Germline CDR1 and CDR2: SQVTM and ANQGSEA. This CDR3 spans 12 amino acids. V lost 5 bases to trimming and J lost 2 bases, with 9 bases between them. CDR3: CSVMGSQETQYF. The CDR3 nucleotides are TGCAGCGTTATGGGCAGTCAAGAGACCCAGTACTTC.

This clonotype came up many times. The CDR3 spells CSALGQGIYEQYF. CDR3 bases: TGCAGTGCCTTAGGACAGGGAATATACGAGCAGTACTTC. V gene TRBV20-1 combines with J gene TRBJ2-7; 8 nucleotides align to TRBD1. Germline CDR1 DFQATT, CDR2 SNEGSKA (reference sequence). This CDR3 region has 13 residues. The V segment lost 6 bases and the J segment 4 bases; nucleotides outside the gene matches: 8.